A selection of T cell receptor beta chains follows, all from one sample in a study of CD8 T cells in ankylosing spondylitis. MiXCR, run by TCRdb on the 5' RACE reads, gives a single entry per CDR3 protein. The table has 470,000 or so distinct CDR3 sequences, roughly 25% seen once. The sequencing sample was made of blood, either unsorted or a sorted T cell fraction (not recorded which). These receptor sequences come from a male donor with ankylosing spondylitis. Each CDR3 is given without its conserved first and last residue.

v_gene	j_gene	CDR3aa
TRBV5-1	TRBJ2-5	ASSLDAVLETQY
TRBV7-2	TRBJ2-2	ASSTQGAITGELF
TRBV29-1	TRBJ1-1	SVGISADTEAF
TRBV4-2	TRBJ2-2	ASSQAHARAGELF
TRBV29-1	TRBJ1-2	SVEEPGRGYGYT
TRBV11-2	TRBJ1-4	ASSPLGGNNEKLF
TRBV7-6	TRBJ2-3	ASSLVGLAIDTQY
TRBV7-8	TRBJ2-1	ASSLAGGLAVNEQF
TRBV7-6	TRBJ2-5	ASSPRGGAGKTQY
TRBV5-1	TRBJ2-5	ASSLGTSGRIQDTQY
TRBV2	TRBJ2-6	AIHREFSGANVLT
TRBV6-5	TRBJ1-5	ASSYRQGGNQPQH
TRBV20-1	TRBJ2-3	SPARPTDTQY
TRBV20-1	TRBJ1-1	SARVMNTEAF
TRBV20-1	TRBJ2-1	SARKPGLPYNEQF
TRBV5-1	TRBJ2-5	ASSLMTSGSGGETQY
TRBV30	TRBJ2-1	AWREEGGQF
TRBV20-1	TRBJ1-2	SASVGQAYGYT
TRBV11-2	TRBJ1-1	ASSLDLVQGTEAF
TRBV20-1	TRBJ2-5	SARRTSGRGETQY
TRBV3-1	TRBJ2-4	ASSVRQGADIQY
TRBV7-9	TRBJ1-5	ASSLAGTGIGQPQH
TRBV15	TRBJ2-6	ATSIPGANVLT
TRBV15	TRBJ1-3	ATSRDSDGLSGNTIY
TRBV14	TRBJ2-7	ASSPPYSYEQY
TRBV24-1	TRBJ2-1	ATSDFTPSSYNEQF
TRBV20-1	TRBJ1-3	SAREGQGIDYTIY
TRBV24-1	TRBJ2-4	ATSDGTGAHIQY
TRBV5-1	TRBJ2-5	ASSFDPRSAKAIQETQY
TRBV20-1	TRBJ2-1	CASIAGGLVSYNEQF
TRBV7-2	TRBJ2-4	ASSLVAGLAQNIQY
TRBV25-1	TRBJ1-1	ASSAGALMNTEAF
TRBV7-8	TRBJ2-5	ASSLFPQY
TRBV5-6	TRBJ1-2	ASSRDRRYGYT
TRBV20-1	TRBJ2-1	SARVGVPSSYNEQF
TRBV24-1	TRBJ1-5	ATSGRGDQPQH
TRBV7-9	TRBJ2-2	ATEGTEDTGELF
TRBV6-1	TRBJ1-1	ASSDPPGQWGTEAF
TRBV18	TRBJ2-7	ASTRPDNSYEQY